This T cell receptor beta chain derives from a study of blood T cell repertoires in COVID-19. For the study at large: Specimens from acute and convalescent COVID-19 originated in the United States, Italy and Spain. T cells, B-cell-depleted T cells, or PBMCs supplied cDNA or gDNA.

The CDR3 consists of 17 residues. Unmatched junction bases numbered 9, after V lost 0 bases and J lost 2 bases. Germline CDR1 and CDR2: LGHNA and YNFKEQ. Per the original methods: Quantification of nucleated cells was approximated via reference gene primer amplification. The data were produced by immunoSEQ multiplex PCR, yet TCRdb's version contains in-frame clones alone and is incomplete. D and trimming were read from the DNA, whereas the V and J calls and clone size are those reported in that table. The table includes some 130,000 clones, 78% detected once. This chain links TRBV4-2 with TRBJ2-7; 8 bases fit TRBD1. Sequencing was carried out using peripheral blood. The clonotype comes from a man aged 60 to 75 who had recovered from COVID-19. The CDR3 nucleotides are TGTGCCAGCAGCCAAGATCAGGGGGCAGGGCTAACCTACGAGCAGTACTTC. Its translation is CASSQDQGAGLTYEQYF.